A single T cell receptor (beta chain) is shown here with its context. It lacks a known antigen. Per-base quality was not reported, and no clone a single base away is much larger than it. Another Seattle source contributed samples from volunteer blood donors who had recovered from COVID-19. Collaborating institutions collected whole blood in K2EDTA tubes following their own protocols. For TCRbeta analysis, collaborators shipped samples as frozen whole blood, isolated PBMCs, or DNA extracted from either of those sample types. TCRbeta CDR3 regions were amplified from genomic DNA using the immunoSEQ Assay, a bias-controlled multiplex PCR. The authors' pipeline ran thus. The number of nucleated cells in each sample was estimated by amplification of reference gene primers within the assay. To quantify the absolute abundance of each unique TCRbeta CDR3 rearrangement, sequence reads were collapsed and filtered. For each sample, productive Simpson clonality was calculated as the square root of Simpson's diversity index across productive rearrangements. Entries here come from immuneACCESS through TCRdb and include only in-frame sequences with V and J called. Some clones fail to appear in such tables; in the studies checked, an unresolved V gene covers under half of the shortfall, and the cause of the remainder is unknown. From that table come the V and J calls and clone size; the DNA was used to work out D and trimming. In this sample the table shows 110,000 to 150,000 clones, about 80% of which occur a single time. 3.5% to 4% of the sample is in the top ten clones.

This specimen belongs to a study of blood T cell repertoires in COVID-19 (dated by TCRdb to 2020 to 2021). Regarding the complete study: The collaborator samples originated in the United States, Italy and Spain and spanned the acute and convalescent phases of COVID-19. Nearly every sample came with metadata listing a de-identified subject ID, COVID-19 status, age in years and sex. The repertoires were released in a freely available public database intended as a resource for research on the immune response to SARS-CoV-2. Subjects who had been exposed to COVID-19, were actively infected with it, or had recovered from it provided the deeply sampled blood TCRbeta repertoires that made up the dataset. The samples were drawn from the first 160 participants of the ongoing ImmuneRACE study and from over a thousand subjects provided by 6 global collaborators. HLA class I and class II types, where available, came from metadata supplied by the sample provider rather than from assay-based typing. The prospective study material was composed of cDNA or gDNA derived from T cells, B-cell-depleted T cells, or PBMCs.

Beyond this particular receptor, the publication reports: How much clinical and demographic metadata was included differed by source and by participant, and the metadata was provided uncurated.

The CDR3 holds 12 amino acids from the cysteine to the phenylalanine. The kept DNA is CDR3 alone, 36 bases in frame from the first base. V is reduced by 0 bases and J by 9 bases, leaving a spacing of 8 bases between them. For CDR1 and CDR2, the germline V gene lists SGHRS and YFSETQ. The sequencing sample was made of peripheral blood. This sequence uses TRBV5-1 and TRBJ2-3, with the D gene call left open. The receptor comes from an older man who had recovered from COVID-19. The CDR3 amino acid sequence is: CASSLDSTTQYF. The bases read TGCGCCAGCAGCTTGGACTCCACGACGCAGTATTTT.